Below are 30 T cell receptor beta chains sequenced from a single sample in a study of a mutant IDH1 vaccine in newly diagnosed glioma. The antigens for these receptors are not known. Stated time point: week 35, safety follow-up. A single vaccine dose contained 300 ug of mutant IDH1 20-mer peptide, and topical imiquimod was used with it. Repertoires were generated with immunoSEQ multiplex PCR, while TCRdb's copy carries only in-frame clones and drops some. This sample yields around 44,000 clones, of which under 85% are seen a single time; over 6.5% belongs to the top ten. The sequences come from PBMCs, collected from a glioma patient whose treatment included an IDH1 peptide vaccine. The origin of the receptors is a man aged 40-49 years with glioma.

The rearrangement links TRBV13 to TRBJ1-1; TRBD1 matches at 8 bases. Germline V gene data show CDR1 as PRHDT and CDR2 as FYEKMQ (reference sequence). There are 14 residues in the CDR3. The ends lost 5 bases at V and 5 bases at J; junction bases unmatched: 7. The CDR3 is CASSPRQGRTEAFF. CDR3 nucleotide sequence: TGTGCCAGCAGCCCCAGACAGGGGAGGACTGAAGCTTTCTTT.

This rearrangement joins TRBV30 to TRBJ1-6; unclear D gene. The V end was cut by 4 bases, the J end by 8 bases, with 9 bases between. This CDR3 is built from 12 residues. Germline loops: CDR1 GTSNPN, CDR2 SVGIG (reference sequence). For the CDR3, the DNA is TGTGCCTGGAAAGACTTTTATTCACCCCTCCACTTT. Its protein is CAWKDFYSPLHF.

The chain joins TRBV5-8 to TRBJ2-3, with 9 positions matching TRBD1. There are 16 residues in the CDR3. V trimming: 0 bases; J trimming: 3 bases; junction bases outside the gene matches: 5. Germline lookup yields CDR1 SGHTS and CDR2 YDEGEE. CDR3 nucleotides: TGTGCCAGCAGCTTGGGGACAGGGGCTTTTACAGATACGCAGTATTTT. This encodes CASSLGTGAFTDTQYF.

This chain links TRBV2 with TRBJ2-2; D is tentatively TRBD1 or TRBD2 (5 bases each). Trimming took 6 bases from V and 5 from J, leaving 16 bases between them. Germline lookup yields CDR1 SNHLY and CDR2 FYNNEI. CDR3 length equals 15 residues. The CDR3 nucleotides are TGTGCCAGCAGAGCCCGGGACCTTCAGACCGGGGAGCTGTTTTTT. Protein product: CASRARDLQTGELFF.

This chain joins TRBV7-9 and TRBJ2-2, with 7 nucleotides matching TRBD2. Germline V lookup: CDR1 SEHNR, CDR2 FQNEAQ (reference sequence). The CDR3 loop spans 15 amino acids. Trimming took 0 bases from V and 5 from J; bases not matched to a gene: 3. The CDR3 here is CASSLATAGTGELFF. The DNA of the CDR3 is TGTGCCAGCAGCTTAGCGACAGCGGGGACCGGGGAGCTGTTTTTT.

This clone has only one observation. The chain couples TRBV29-1 to TRBJ2-4; D call uncertain. Germline V gene data show CDR1 as SQVTM and CDR2 as ANQGSEA. Trimming removed 7 bases from V and 3 bases from J, with 7 bases in between. The CDR3 loop spans 11 amino acids. CDR3 sequence reads: CSAPDKNIQYF. The DNA of the CDR3 is TGCAGCGCCCCTGACAAAAACATTCAGTACTTC.

The chain carries TRBV18 and TRBJ1-2, with D possibly matching TRBD1 (6 bases). The V gene's germline CDR1 is KGHSH and CDR2 LQKENI. The V gene lost 5 bases and the J gene lost 1 base, with 20 bases spanning the gap. CDR3 length: 17 residues. CDR3 coding DNA: TGTGCCAGCTCAGCAACCCTCCCCAGGGGCGGTAACTATGGCTACACCTTC. This gives the protein CASSATLPRGGNYGYTF.

This chain joins TRBV6-5 and TRBJ2-7; no clear D gene. Trimming removed 0 bases from V and 3 bases from J, with 6 bases in between. Germline V gene lookup returns CDR1 MNHEY and CDR2 SVGAGI. The CDR3 is 13 residues long. For the CDR3, the DNA is TGTGCCAGCAGTTACTCGTTCGGCTACGAGCAGTACTTC. It codes for CASSYSFGYEQYF.

The table lists this clone with a few counts. The chain joins TRBV2 to TRBJ1-1; D gene uncertain. Germline values: CDR1 SNHLY, CDR2 FYNNEI. This CDR3 spans 13 amino acids. V lost 8 bases and J 7 bases, leaving 17 bases between the germline ends. The CDR3 sequence is CASAITLRDEAFF. CDR3 nucleotide sequence: TGTGCCAGCGCCATCACCTTAAGAGATGAAGCTTTCTTT.

The gene calls are TRBV6-1 and TRBJ1-6; 7 bases are a match to TRBD1. Losses at the gene ends were 6 bases for V and 9 bases for J; bases not matched to a gene: 8. The CDR3 is made up of 14 amino acids. Germline CDR1 and CDR2: MNHNS and SASEGT. CDR3 bases: TGTGCCAGCAGCGGAGGGGGCTGGAGTTCACCCCTCCACTTT. Translation: CASSGGGWSSPLHF.

A single count supports this clone. The rearrangement uses TRBV6-5 and TRBJ1-2; D gene uncertain. The CDR3 runs to 14 residues. The germline V gene has CDR1 MNHEY and CDR2 SVGAGI. V lost 1 base and J 8 bases, leaving 14 bases between the germline ends. Here the CDR3 reads CASSYFLGVGGYTF. The CDR3 bases are TGTGCCAGCAGTTACTTTCTCGGGGTGGGCGGCTACACCTTC.

The V call is TRBV29-1, the J call TRBJ2-1; 8 nucleotides agree with TRBD2. Trimming at V came to 7 bases and at J to 4 bases, leaving 9 bases not matched to a gene. Germline V gene lookup returns CDR1 SQVTM and CDR2 ANQGSEA. The CDR3 consists of 14 residues. The CDR3: CSDRGGPGYNEQFF. The CDR3 coding sequence is TGCAGCGACCGCGGGGGGCCGGGATACAATGAGCAGTTCTTC.

The chain couples TRBV6-5 to TRBJ2-7; the D gene is possibly TRBD2 (6 bases). The CDR3 is 13 residues long. The V gene lost 6 bases and the J gene lost 1 base, with 10 bases spanning the gap. Germline CDR1 reads MNHEY; CDR2 reads SVGAGI. This CDR3 reads CASSAGRSYEQYF. Written as DNA, the CDR3 is TGTGCCAGCAGCGCAGGGAGGTCCTACGAGCAGTACTTC.

The chain recombines TRBV18 with TRBJ1-5, with 8 bases identical to TRBD1. CDR3 length: 14 amino acids. V lost 6 bases, J lost 4 bases, and 5 bases stayed unmatched. Germline assignment: CDR1 KGHSH and CDR2 LQKENI. The CDR3 sequence: CASSQDRVNQPQHF. As DNA, the CDR3 is TGTGCCAGCTCGCAGGACAGGGTTAATCAGCCCCAGCATTTT. Full variable domain (remainder filled in from reference TRBV18 and TRBJ1-5): NAGVMQNPRHLVRRRGQEARLRCSPMKGHSHVYWYRQLPEEGLKFMVYLQKENIIDESGMPKERFSAEFPKEGPSILRIQQVVRGDSAAYFCASSQDRVNQPQHFGDGTRLSIL.

This clone came up once. No conserved phenylalanine or tryptophan is present at the end of the CDR3, so a read error is the likely explanation. Because the CDR3's place on the DNA is in doubt, the DNA is left out and the CDR3 is given as listed by TCRdb. The CDR3 reads CASRAGQGII. This chain uses TRBV19 with TRBJ2-7; no DNA check was done on the table's D call, TRBD1. Per germline, CDR1 LNHDA and CDR2 SQIVND (reference sequence). Termini included, the CDR3 measures 10 amino acids.

CDR3 sequence (DNA): TGTGCCAGCAGCTTAGGACGGCCCCCCACAGATACGCAGTATTTT. Its translation is CASSLGRPPTDTQYF. J is TRBJ2-3 and V is TRBV5-4; D gene uncertain. The germline CDR1 and CDR2 sequences are SGHNT and YYREEE (reference sequence). The germline V and J ends were trimmed by 2 bases and 2 bases, with 12 bases remaining between them. CDR3 size: 15 residues.

The V gene is TRBV5-7, the J gene TRBJ1-5; unclear D gene. TRBV5-7 is recorded as an ORF, its role being uncertain. The CDR3 is 13 residues long. Trimming pared 1 base from V and 7 bases from J, leaving 9 bases between. The CDR3: CASSLKSNQPQHF. The CDR3 nucleotides are TGTGCCAGCAGCTTGAAATCAAACCAGCCCCAGCATTTT.

The chain joins TRBV18 to TRBJ1-1, with 8 bases matching TRBD1. The V gene end was trimmed by 2 bases and the J gene end by 4 bases; junction bases not matched to a gene: 3. This CDR3 comprises 14 residues. CDR1 and CDR2 from the germline V gene are KGHSH and LQKENI. The CDR3 DNA follows: TGTGCCAGCTCACCAGTGACAGGGGCCACTGAAGCTTTCTTT. This gives the protein CASSPVTGATEAFF.

The V and J genes are TRBV10-3 and TRBJ2-7; possible D gene TRBD1, 6 bases. The V end lost 8 bases, the J end lost 2 bases, and 7 bases lay between the germline ends. Per germline, CDR1 ENHRY and CDR2 SYGVKD. The CDR3 runs to 11 residues. CDR3 DNA: TGTGCCATCGGACAGACCTACGAGCAGTACTTC. This encodes CAIGQTYEQYF.

V and J are TRBV18 and TRBJ1-3, with 7 positions matching TRBD1. Germline V lookup: CDR1 KGHSH, CDR2 LQKENI. V lost 3 bases to trimming and J lost 3 bases; unmatched junction nucleotides: 5. This CDR3 is built from 15 residues. The CDR3 loop reads CASSPDRAGGNTIYF. CDR3 DNA: TGTGCCAGCTCACCCGACAGGGCTGGTGGAAACACCATATATTTT.

This chain connects TRBV4-1 to TRBJ1-4; D call uncertain. V was clipped by 2 bases and J by 5 bases, with 9 bases between them. The germline CDR1 and CDR2 sequences are MGHRA and YSYEKL. The CDR3 covers 14 residues. Written as DNA, the CDR3 is TGCGCCAGCAGCCAAACCCAGACGAATGAAAAACTGTTTTTT. Amino acid sequence: CASSQTQTNEKLFF.

The chain links TRBV2 to TRBJ2-3; no definite D call. CDR1 is SNHLY, CDR2 FYNNEI, per germline. This CDR3 has 13 residues. V was shortened by 6 bases and J by 14 bases, with 21 bases between the two germline ends. In nucleotides, the CDR3 is TGTGCCAGCAGCGTTGGTGGGCGTGGCACCTGGTATTTT. Translating it yields CASSVGGRGTWYF. The complete variable domain, with remaining parts taken from reference TRBV2 and TRBJ2-3, reads EPEVTQTPSHQVTQMGQEVILRCVPISNHLYFYWYRQILGQKVEFLVSFYNNEISEKSEIFDDQFSVERPDGSNFTLKIRSTKLEDSAMYFCASSVGGRGTWYFGPGTRLTVL.

There are a few counts of this clone. CDR3 protein: CASSKTNPPPEWVTEAFF. CDR3 sequence (DNA): TGTGCCAGCAGCAAAACAAATCCCCCTCCTGAATGGGTCACTGAAGCTTTCTTT. The chain carries TRBV21-1 and TRBJ1-1. TRBV21-1 is annotated as a pseudogene. The CDR3 spans 18 residues.

The chain carries TRBV29-1 and TRBJ2-2; TRBD2 might be the D (6 bases). Deletions cut 7 bases from V and 2 bases from J, with 14 bases between. From germline, CDR1 is SQVTM and CDR2 ANQGSEA. The CDR3 runs 14 residues. In nucleotides, the CDR3 is TGCAGCGCCCCCATCGGGGGTAACACCGGGGAGCTGTTTTTT. This translates into CSAPIGGNTGELFF.

V gene TRBV10-1 combines with J gene TRBJ2-7; no definite D call. The ends were cut back, 0 bases at V and 7 bases at J, with 7 bases in the middle. The germline CDR1 and CDR2 sequences are WNHNN and SYGVQD (reference sequence). The CDR3 extends over 12 amino acids. The chain's CDR3 is CASSESFREQYF. Written as DNA, the CDR3 is TGCGCCAGCAGTGAGTCGTTTCGGGAGCAGTACTTC.

The chain combines TRBV2 with TRBJ1-6, with 7 nucleotides matching TRBD1. The CDR3 spans 15 residues. The ends lost 0 bases at V and 7 bases at J; junction bases unmatched: 3. Germline lookup yields CDR1 SNHLY and CDR2 FYNNEI. Here the CDR3 DNA reads TGTGCCAGCAGTGAAGCGACAGGGAGGAATTCACCCCTCCACTTT. It is translated as CASSEATGRNSPLHF.

The chain is built from TRBV5-4 and TRBJ2-5, with D possibly TRBD1 on 5 matching bases. This CDR3 spans 14 amino acids. V shed 2 bases and J shed 9 bases, with 17 bases lying between them. Germline CDR1 SGHNT, CDR2 YYREEE (reference sequence). The CDR3 spells CASSLTGGPRAQYF. The DNA of the CDR3 is TGTGCCAGCAGCTTAACAGGCGGCCCTAGGGCCCAGTACTTC.

This rearrangement joins TRBV11-3 to TRBJ2-7; TRBD1 is a possible D gene (6 bases). CDR3 length: 13 residues. Germline V gives CDR1 SGHNT, CDR2 YENEEA. Trimming pared 5 bases from V and 7 bases from J, leaving 15 bases between. The CDR3 DNA sequence: TGTGCCAGCAGCCCAGAGACAGGTTTAGAGCAGTACTTC. Its translation: CASSPETGLEQYF.

The V call is TRBV9, the J call TRBJ1-2; 9 positions agree with TRBD1. From germline, CDR1 is SGDLS and CDR2 YYNGEE. The J segment lost 8 bases and the V segment lost 4 bases, leaving 12 bases of the junction unmatched. This CDR3 region has 15 residues. CDR3 region: CASSLTGQGMGGYTF. The CDR3 coding sequence is TGTGCCAGCAGCCTGACGGGACAGGGAATGGGGGGCTACACCTTC.

This chain links TRBV5-4 with TRBJ2-5, with unresolved D. The CDR3 has 11 residues. V dropped 3 bases and J dropped 4 bases, with 4 bases sitting between them. Germline loops: CDR1 SGHNT, CDR2 YYREEE (reference sequence). The CDR3 nucleotides are TGTGCCAGCAGCTCGGGAGAGACCCAGTACTTC. Protein sequence: CASSSGETQYF.